Sequencing of this TCR beta chain was carried out in a study of T cells in Graves' hyperthyroidism and ophthalmopathy. The V gene's germline CDR1 is LNHDA and CDR2 SQIVND (reference sequence). The trim removed 3 bases at V and 3 bases at J, leaving 5 bases unmatched. The CDR3 runs 15 residues. Amplification targeted TCR beta CDR3 regions from RNA transcripts. HTBI primers drove first-round RT-PCR of the TCR CDR3. A single record per CDR3 protein comes from TCRdb applying MiXCR to the multiplex PCR reads. Altogether hundreds of thousands of distinct CDR3 sequences are present, 13% to 15% being singletons, with the ten largest covering roughly a tenth. This clonotype came up many times. The antigen is not known. Regarding the study as a whole: Model output signaled ophthalmopathy a median about 6.3 months ahead of onset.

The chain uses TRBV19 and TRBJ2-1; 7 bases fit TRBD2. Sequenced: blood. The sequence was collected from a young woman with Graves' hyperthyroidism. The CDR3 protein is CASSIDRGSYNEQFF. The CDR3 bases are TGTGCCAGTAGTATTGATCGCGGGAGCTACAATGAGCAGTTCTTC.